This TCR beta chain was sequenced during a study of cytomegalovirus exposure and HLA in healthy donors. Study-wide context: Prior work identified 95 million to 120 million unique TCR beta sequences in 190 million or so T cells.

PCR employed 60 Vbeta and 13 Jbeta primers. Sequencing used immunoSEQ multiplex PCR; TCRdb keeps in-frame clones, though not all of them. The profile shows tens of thousands of clones, around 66% of them singletons. As to this clone: Its antigen is not identified.

Germline CDR1 reads SEHNR; CDR2 reads FQNEAQ (reference sequence). The V gene lost 4 bases and the J gene lost 4 bases, with 11 bases spanning the gap. CDR3 length: 14 amino acids. Regarding the study as a whole: A later analysis linked about 17,000 TCR beta sequences to HLA alleles at 0.05 false discovery rate. The study found most TCR sequences rare, yet found some public TCRs in many donors. Within an earlier analysis, most TCR beta V segments proved productive either about 90% or about 30% of the time.

The sequencing input was PBMCs. The rearrangement joins TRBV7-9 to TRBJ2-1; possibly TRBD2 for D (6 bases). This TCR derives from a male donor in good health and CMV-seropositive. This CDR3 is CASSWRDPYNEQFF. The CDR3 nucleotides are TGTGCCAGCAGCTGGCGGGATCCTTACAATGAGCAGTTCTTC. Variable domain in full (rest from reference TRBV7-9 and TRBJ2-1): DTGVSQNPRHKITKRGQNVTFRCDPISEHNRLYWYRQTLGQGPEFLTYFQNEAQLEKSRLLSDRFSAERPKGSFSTLEIQRTEQGDSAMYLCASSWRDPYNEQFFGPGTRLTVL.